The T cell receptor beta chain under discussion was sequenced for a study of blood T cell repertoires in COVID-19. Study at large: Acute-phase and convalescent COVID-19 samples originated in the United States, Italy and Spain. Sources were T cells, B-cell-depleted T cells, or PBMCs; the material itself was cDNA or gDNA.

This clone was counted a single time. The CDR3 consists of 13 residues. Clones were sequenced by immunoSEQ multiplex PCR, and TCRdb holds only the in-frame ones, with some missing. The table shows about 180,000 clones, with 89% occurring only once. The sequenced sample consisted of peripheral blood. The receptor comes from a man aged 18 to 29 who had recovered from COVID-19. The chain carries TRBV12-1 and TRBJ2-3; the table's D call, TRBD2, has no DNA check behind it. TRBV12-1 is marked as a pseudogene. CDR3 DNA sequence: TGTGCCAGCAGTACCCCGCGGGCAGATACGCAGTATTTT. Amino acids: CASSTPRADTQYF.